The 10 T cell receptor beta chains below come from one sample, sequenced in a study of OX40 agonist ivuxolimab in advanced cancers. The data were produced by immunoSEQ multiplex PCR, yet TCRdb's version contains in-frame clones alone and is incomplete. The data contain 65,000 to 85,000 clones, roughly 87% of them seen just once; the ten biggest clones take up over 0.15%. The sequences come from CD4+ or CD8+ T cells sorted from blood, collected in a trial of the OX40 agonist ivuxolimab. The receptors were gathered from an adult with an advanced solid tumor such as melanoma, head and neck, liver or kidney cancer.

The J gene is TRBJ1-5, the V gene TRBV6-1, with D hard to call. CDR3 size: 11 residues. CDR1 is MNHNS, CDR2 SASEGT, per germline. V was cut by 8 bases and J by 1 base, with 3 bases left in between. The DNA of the CDR3 is TGTGCCAGCCAAAGCAATCAGCCCCAGCATTTT. It codes for CASQSNQPQHF.

The J gene is TRBJ2-2, the V gene TRBV7-2; 9 nucleotides line up with TRBD1. CDR1 and CDR2 (germline): SGHTA, FQGNSA. The V and J ends lost 5 bases and 4 bases, in that order; junction bases with no gene match: 5. The CDR3 is 15 amino acids. The CDR3 sequence is CASSQRTGATGELFF. The CDR3 bases are TGTGCCAGCAGCCAGAGGACAGGGGCCACCGGGGAGCTGTTTTTT.

This rearrangement joins TRBV11-2 to TRBJ2-7; 7 bases agree with TRBD1. CDR1 and CDR2 (germline): SGHAT, FQNNGV. The J segment lost 2 bases and the V segment lost 5 bases, leaving 6 bases of the junction unmatched. The CDR3 extends over 14 amino acids. CDR3 DNA sequence: TGTGCCAGCAGCAGAGGACAGGAAACCTACGAGCAGTACTTC. Translated: CASSRGQETYEQYF.

J is TRBJ2-1 and V is TRBV5-4, with 11 positions matching TRBD2. The CDR3 contains 13 residues. J lost 7 bases, V lost 5 bases, and 2 bases had no gene match. The germline gives CDR1 SGHNT, CDR2 YYREEE (reference sequence). The CDR3 DNA is TGTGCCAGCAGACTAGCGGGAGCGAATGAGCAGTTCTTC. This sequence encodes CASRLAGANEQFF.

The chain employs TRBV19 and TRBJ1-5; 7 positions match TRBD1. J lost 2 bases, V lost 9 bases, and 10 bases had no gene match. The CDR3 sequence is 15 residues long. Germline CDR1 and CDR2: LNHDA and SQIVND (reference sequence). The CDR3 protein is CASQQGTARNQPQHF. As DNA, the CDR3 is TGTGCCAGCCAGCAAGGGACAGCCCGCAATCAGCCCCAGCATTTT.

The rearrangement joins TRBV18 to TRBJ2-3; 8 nucleotides agree with TRBD1. CDR1 and CDR2 from the germline V gene are KGHSH and LQKENI. V trimming: 1 base; J trimming: 5 bases; junction bases outside the gene matches: 11. CDR3 size: 17 residues. The CDR3 coding sequence is TGTGCCAGCTCACCACGATTACCGGGACAGGAAGGAGATACGCAGTATTTT. Translated: CASSPRLPGQEGDTQYF.

The rearrangement links TRBV5-6 to TRBJ2-2; TRBD1 might be the D (6 bases). CDR3 length: 17 residues. The ends were cut back, 4 bases at V and 0 bases at J, with 16 bases in the middle. Germline lookup yields CDR1 SGHDT and CDR2 YYEEEE. The chain's CDR3 is CASSPSGHAANTGELFF. The CDR3, as DNA: TGTGCCAGCAGCCCTTCGGGACACGCCGCGAACACCGGGGAGCTGTTTTTT.

This clone was detected once. V is TRBV11-1 and J is TRBJ1-2, with D uncertain. Trimming removed 5 bases from V and 8 bases from J, with 15 bases in between. The CDR3 extends over 13 amino acids. Germline V gene data show CDR1 as SGHAT and CDR2 as FQDESV (reference sequence). The CDR3 spells CASSRSGFAGYTF. The DNA of the CDR3 is TGTGCCAGCAGCCGATCGGGCTTCGCCGGCTACACCTTC.

In DNA form, the CDR3 reads TGTGCCAGCAGCGAACAAACGAGCTCCTACAATGAGCAGTTCTTC. Protein: CASSEQTSSYNEQFF. V usage is TRBV2 and J usage is TRBJ2-1, with no clear D. The CDR3 loop spans 15 amino acids. Germline V lookup: CDR1 SNHLY, CDR2 FYNNEI. Deletions cut 6 bases from V and 0 bases from J, with 12 bases between.

The chain employs TRBV5-4 and TRBJ2-2, with D possibly being TRBD1 or TRBD2 (6 bases each). This CDR3 has 20 amino acids. CDR1 is SGHNT and CDR2 is YYREEE in the germline V gene (reference sequence). V gave up 4 bases and J gave up 4 bases, with 29 bases separating them. The CDR3 spells CASSMTGAWGLDWTTGELFF. In DNA form, the CDR3 reads TGTGCCAGCAGCATGACGGGGGCGTGGGGACTCGATTGGACCACCGGGGAGCTGTTTTTT.